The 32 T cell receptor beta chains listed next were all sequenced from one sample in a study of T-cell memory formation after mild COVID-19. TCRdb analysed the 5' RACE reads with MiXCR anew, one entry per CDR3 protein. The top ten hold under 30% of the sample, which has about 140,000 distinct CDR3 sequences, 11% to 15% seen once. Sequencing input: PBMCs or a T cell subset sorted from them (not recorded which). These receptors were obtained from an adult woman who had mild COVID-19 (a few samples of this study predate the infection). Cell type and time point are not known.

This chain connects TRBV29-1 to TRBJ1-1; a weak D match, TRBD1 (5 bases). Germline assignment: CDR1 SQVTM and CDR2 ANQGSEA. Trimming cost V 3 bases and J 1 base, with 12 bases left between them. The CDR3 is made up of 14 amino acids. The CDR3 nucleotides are TGCAGCGTTGAGGGTGGGACCCAGAACACTGAAGCTTTCTTT. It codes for CSVEGGTQNTEAFF.

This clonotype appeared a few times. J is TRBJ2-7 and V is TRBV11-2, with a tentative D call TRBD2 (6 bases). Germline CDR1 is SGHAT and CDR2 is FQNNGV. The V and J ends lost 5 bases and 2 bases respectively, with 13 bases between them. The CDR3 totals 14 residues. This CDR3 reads CASSHPAGPYEQYF. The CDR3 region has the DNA TGTGCCAGCAGCCACCCCGCGGGACCCTACGAGCAGTACTTC.

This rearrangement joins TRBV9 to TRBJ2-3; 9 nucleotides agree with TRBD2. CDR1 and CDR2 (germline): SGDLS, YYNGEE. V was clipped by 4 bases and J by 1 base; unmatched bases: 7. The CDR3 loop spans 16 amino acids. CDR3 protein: CASSLSASGGTDTQYF. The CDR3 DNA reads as TGTGCCAGCAGCCTTAGCGCTAGCGGGGGCACAGATACGCAGTATTTT.

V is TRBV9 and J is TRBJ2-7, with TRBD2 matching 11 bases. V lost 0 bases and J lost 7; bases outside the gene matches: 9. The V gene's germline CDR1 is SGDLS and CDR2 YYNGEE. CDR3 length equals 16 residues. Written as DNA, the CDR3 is TGTGCCAGCAGCGTAGGGCCGACTAGCGGGACGGGGGAGCAGTACTTC. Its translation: CASSVGPTSGTGEQYF.

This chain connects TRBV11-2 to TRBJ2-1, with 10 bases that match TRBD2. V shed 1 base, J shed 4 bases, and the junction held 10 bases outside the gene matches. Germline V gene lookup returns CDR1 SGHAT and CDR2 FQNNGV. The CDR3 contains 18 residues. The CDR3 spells CASSLGPSGGPEYNEQFF. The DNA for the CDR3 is TGTGCCAGCAGCTTAGGCCCTAGCGGGGGCCCGGAGTACAATGAGCAGTTCTTC.

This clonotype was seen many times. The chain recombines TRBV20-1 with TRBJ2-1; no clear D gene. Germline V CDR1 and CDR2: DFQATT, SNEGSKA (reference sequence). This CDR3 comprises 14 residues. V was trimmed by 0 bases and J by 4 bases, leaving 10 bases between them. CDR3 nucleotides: TGCAGTGCTAGAGAGGGAAGGGATTACAATGAGCAGTTCTTC. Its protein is CSAREGRDYNEQFF.

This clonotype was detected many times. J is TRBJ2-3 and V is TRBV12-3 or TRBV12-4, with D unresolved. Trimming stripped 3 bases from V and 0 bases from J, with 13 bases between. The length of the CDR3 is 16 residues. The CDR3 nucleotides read TGTGCCAGCAGTTTGGTCTGGCCCCCTAGCACAGATACGCAGTATTTT. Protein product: CASSLVWPPSTDTQYF.

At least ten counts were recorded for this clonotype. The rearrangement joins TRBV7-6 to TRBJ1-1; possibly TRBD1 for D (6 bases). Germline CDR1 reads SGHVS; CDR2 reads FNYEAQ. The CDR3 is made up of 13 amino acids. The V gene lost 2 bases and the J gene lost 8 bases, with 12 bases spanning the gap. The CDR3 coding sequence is TGTGCCAGCAGCTTACTCACGGGGGCCGAAGCTTTCTTT. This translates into CASSLLTGAEAFF.

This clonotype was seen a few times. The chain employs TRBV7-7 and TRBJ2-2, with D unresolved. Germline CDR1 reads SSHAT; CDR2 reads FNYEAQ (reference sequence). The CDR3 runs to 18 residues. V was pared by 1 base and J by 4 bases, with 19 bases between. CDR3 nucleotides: TGTGCCAGCAGCTTAGGCTTGGCAGGTGGATCCCCCACCGGGGAGCTGTTTTTT. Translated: CASSLGLAGGSPTGELFF.

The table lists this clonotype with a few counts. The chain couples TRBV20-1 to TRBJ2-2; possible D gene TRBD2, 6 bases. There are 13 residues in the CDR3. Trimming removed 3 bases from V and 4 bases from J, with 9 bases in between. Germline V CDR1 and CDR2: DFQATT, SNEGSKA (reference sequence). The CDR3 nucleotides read TGCAGTGCTAGTTCCGGGGGCACCGGGGAGCTGTTTTTT. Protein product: CSASSGGTGELFF.

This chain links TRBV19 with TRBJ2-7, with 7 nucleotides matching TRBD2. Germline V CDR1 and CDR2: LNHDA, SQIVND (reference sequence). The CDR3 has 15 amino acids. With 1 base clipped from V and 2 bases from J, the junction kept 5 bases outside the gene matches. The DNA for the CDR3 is TGTGCCAGTAGTATAGGTGCGGGAGCCCCCTACGAGCAGTACTTC. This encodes CASSIGAGAPYEQYF. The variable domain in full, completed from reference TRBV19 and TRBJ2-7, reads DGGITQSPKYLFRKEGQNVTLSCEQNLNHDAMYWYRQDPGQGLRLIYYSQIVNDFQKGDIAEGYSVSREKKESFPLTVTSAQKNPTAFYLCASSIGAGAPYEQYFGPGTRLTVT.

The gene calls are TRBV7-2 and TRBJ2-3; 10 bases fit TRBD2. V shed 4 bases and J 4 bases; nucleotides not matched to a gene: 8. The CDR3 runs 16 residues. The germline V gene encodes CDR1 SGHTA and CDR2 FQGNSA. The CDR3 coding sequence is TGTGCCAGCAGCTATCTAGCGGGAGTGTGGGCAGATACGCAGTATTTT. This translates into CASSYLAGVWADTQYF.

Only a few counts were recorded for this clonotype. The CDR3 coding sequence is TGTGCCAGTACAGGGGACACCGGGGAGCTGTTTTTT. Translated, it gives CASTGDTGELFF. This chain joins TRBV11-2 and TRBJ2-2; 7 positions match TRBD1. Germline V gene sequence: CDR1 SGHAT, CDR2 FQNNGV. This CDR3 has 12 amino acids. V dropped 9 bases and J dropped 3; count of bases not matched to a gene: 1.

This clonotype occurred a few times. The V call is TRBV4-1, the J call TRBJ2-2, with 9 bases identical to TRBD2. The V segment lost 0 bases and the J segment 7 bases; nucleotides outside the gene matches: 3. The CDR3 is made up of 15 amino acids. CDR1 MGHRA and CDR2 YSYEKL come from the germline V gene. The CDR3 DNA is TGCGCCAGCAGCCAAGACGCGACTAGCGGCGGGGAGCTGTTTTTT. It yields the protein CASSQDATSGGELFF.

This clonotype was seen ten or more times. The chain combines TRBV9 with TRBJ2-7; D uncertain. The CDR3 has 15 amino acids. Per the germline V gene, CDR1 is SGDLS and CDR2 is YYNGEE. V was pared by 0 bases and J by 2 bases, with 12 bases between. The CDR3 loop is CASSVGGSTPYEQYF. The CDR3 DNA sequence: TGTGCCAGCAGCGTAGGAGGTTCCACCCCCTACGAGCAGTACTTC.

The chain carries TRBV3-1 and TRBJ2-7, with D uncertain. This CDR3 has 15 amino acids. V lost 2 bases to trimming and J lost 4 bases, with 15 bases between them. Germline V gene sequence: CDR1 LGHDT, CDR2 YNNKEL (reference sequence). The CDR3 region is CASSQSFDPSYEQYF. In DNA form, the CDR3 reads TGTGCCAGCAGCCAATCTTTTGACCCATCGTACGAGCAGTACTTC.

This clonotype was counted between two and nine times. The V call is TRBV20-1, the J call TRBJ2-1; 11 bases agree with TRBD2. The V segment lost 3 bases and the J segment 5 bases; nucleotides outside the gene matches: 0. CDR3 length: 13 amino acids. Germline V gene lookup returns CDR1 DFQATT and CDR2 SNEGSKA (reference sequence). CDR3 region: CSASSGRDNEQFF. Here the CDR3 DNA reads TGCAGTGCTAGTAGCGGGAGGGACAATGAGCAGTTCTTC.

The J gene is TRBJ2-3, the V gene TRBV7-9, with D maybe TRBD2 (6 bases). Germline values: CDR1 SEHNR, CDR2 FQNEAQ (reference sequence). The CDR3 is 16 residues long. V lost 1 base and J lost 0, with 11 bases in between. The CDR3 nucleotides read TGTGCCAGCAGCTTAGTCCGCGGGATCAGCACAGATACGCAGTATTTT. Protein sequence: CASSLVRGISTDTQYF.

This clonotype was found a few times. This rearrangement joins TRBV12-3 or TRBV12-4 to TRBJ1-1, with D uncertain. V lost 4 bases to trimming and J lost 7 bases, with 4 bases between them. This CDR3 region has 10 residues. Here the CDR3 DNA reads TGTGCCAGCAGTTACGATGAAGCTTTCTTT. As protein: CASSYDEAFF.

The CDR3 sequence: CASSLAQGGTEAFF. Here the CDR3 DNA reads TGTGCCAGCAGCTTAGCCCAGGGGGGCACTGAAGCTTTCTTT. The chain couples TRBV7-2 to TRBJ1-1; 7 positions agree with TRBD1. The trim removed 0 bases at V and 4 bases at J, leaving 2 bases unmatched. The CDR3 length is 14 residues. Germline CDR1 and CDR2: SGHTA and FQGNSA.

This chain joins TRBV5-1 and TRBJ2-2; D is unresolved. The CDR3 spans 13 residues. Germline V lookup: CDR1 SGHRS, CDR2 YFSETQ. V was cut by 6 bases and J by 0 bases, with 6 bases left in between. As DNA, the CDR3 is TGCGCCAGCAACTGGGCGAACACCGGGGAGCTGTTTTTT. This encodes CASNWANTGELFF. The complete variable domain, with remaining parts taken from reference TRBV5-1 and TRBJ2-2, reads KAGVTQTPRYLIKTRGQQVTLSCSPISGHRSVSWYQQTPGQGLQFLFEYFSETQRNKGNFPGRFSGRQFSNSRSEMNVSTLELGDSALYLCASNWANTGELFFGEGSRLTVL.

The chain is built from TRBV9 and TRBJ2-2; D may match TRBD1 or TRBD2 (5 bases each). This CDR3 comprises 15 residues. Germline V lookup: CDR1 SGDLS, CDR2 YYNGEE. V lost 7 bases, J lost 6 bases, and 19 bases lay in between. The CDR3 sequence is CASGPGRNGAGELFF. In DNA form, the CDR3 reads TGTGCCAGCGGGCCGGGACGGAACGGGGCCGGGGAGCTGTTTTTT.

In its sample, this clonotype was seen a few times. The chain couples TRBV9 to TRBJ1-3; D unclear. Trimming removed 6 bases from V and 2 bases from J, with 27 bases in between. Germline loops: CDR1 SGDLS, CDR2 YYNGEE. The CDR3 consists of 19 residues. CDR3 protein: CASNQGPSWTSRAGNTIYF. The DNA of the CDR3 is TGTGCCAGCAATCAAGGGCCCTCCTGGACTTCTCGCGCTGGAAACACCATATATTTT. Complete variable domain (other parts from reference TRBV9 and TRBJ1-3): DSGVTQTPKHLITATGQRVTLRCSPRSGDLSVYWYQQSLDQGLQFLIQYYNGEERAKGNILERFSAQQFPDLHSELNLSSLELGDSALYFCASNQGPSWTSRAGNTIYFGEGSWLTVV.

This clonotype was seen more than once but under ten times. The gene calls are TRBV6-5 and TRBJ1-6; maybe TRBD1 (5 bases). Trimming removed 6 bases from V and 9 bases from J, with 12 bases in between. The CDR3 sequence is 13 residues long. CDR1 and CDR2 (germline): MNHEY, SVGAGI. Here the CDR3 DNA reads TGTGCCAGCAGCTCGACAGTGGGTTCACCCCTCCACTTT. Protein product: CASSSTVGSPLHF.

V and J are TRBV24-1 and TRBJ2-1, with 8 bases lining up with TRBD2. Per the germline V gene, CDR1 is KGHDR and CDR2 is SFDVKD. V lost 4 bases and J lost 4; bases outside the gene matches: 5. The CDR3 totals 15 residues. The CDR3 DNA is TGTGCCACCAGTGACTTGGAGCGGGAGTACAATGAGCAGTTCTTC. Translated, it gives CATSDLEREYNEQFF.

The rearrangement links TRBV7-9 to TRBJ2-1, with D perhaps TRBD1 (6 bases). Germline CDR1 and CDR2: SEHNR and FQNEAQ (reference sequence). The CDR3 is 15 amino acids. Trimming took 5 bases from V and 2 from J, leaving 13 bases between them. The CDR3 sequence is CASSPPTGAYNEQFF. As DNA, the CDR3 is TGTGCCAGCAGCCCACCGACAGGAGCCTACAATGAGCAGTTCTTC. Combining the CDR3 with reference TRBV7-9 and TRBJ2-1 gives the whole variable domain DTGVSQNPRHKITKRGQNVTFRCDPISEHNRLYWYRQTLGQGPEFLTYFQNEAQLEKSRLLSDRFSAERPKGSFSTLEIQRTEQGDSAMYLCASSPPTGAYNEQFFGPGTRLTVL.

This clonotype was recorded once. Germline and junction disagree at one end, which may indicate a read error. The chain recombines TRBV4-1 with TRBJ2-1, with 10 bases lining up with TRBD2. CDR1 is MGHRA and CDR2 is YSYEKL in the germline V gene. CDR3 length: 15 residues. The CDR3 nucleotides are TGCGCCAGCAGACAAGCGGGGGGGCCCTACAATGAGCAGTTCTTC. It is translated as CASRQAGGPYNEQFF.

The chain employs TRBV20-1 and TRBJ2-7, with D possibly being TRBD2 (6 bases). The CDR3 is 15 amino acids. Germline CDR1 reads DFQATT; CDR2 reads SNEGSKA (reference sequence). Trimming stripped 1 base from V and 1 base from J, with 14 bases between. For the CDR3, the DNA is TGCAGTGCTAGAGGCCTCCGGGACTGGTCCTACGAGCAGTACTTC. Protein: CSARGLRDWSYEQYF.

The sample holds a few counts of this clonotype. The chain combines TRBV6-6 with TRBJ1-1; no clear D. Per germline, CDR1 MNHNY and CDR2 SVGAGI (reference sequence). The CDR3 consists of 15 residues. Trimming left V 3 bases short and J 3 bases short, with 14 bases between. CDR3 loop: CASSYNSGVDTEAFF. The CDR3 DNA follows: TGTGCCAGCAGTTATAATAGCGGGGTTGACACTGAAGCTTTCTTT.

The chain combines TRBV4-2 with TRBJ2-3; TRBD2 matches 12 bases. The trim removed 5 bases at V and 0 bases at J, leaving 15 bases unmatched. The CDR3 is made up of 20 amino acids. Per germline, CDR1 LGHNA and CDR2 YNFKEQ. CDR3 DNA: TGTGCCAGCAGCACTCGACTAGCGGGGGCCTTAAGGACTAGCACAGATACGCAGTATTTT. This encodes CASSTRLAGALRTSTDTQYF.

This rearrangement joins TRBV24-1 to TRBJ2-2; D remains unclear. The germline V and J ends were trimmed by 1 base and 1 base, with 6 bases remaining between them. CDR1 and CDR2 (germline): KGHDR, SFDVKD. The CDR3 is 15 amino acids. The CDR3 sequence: CATSDFRVNTGELFF. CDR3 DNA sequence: TGTGCCACCAGTGATTTTAGGGTGAACACCGGGGAGCTGTTTTTT.

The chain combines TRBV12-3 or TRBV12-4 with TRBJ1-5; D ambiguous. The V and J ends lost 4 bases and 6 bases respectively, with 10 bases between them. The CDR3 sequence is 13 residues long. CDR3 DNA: TGTGCCAGCAGTTGGGGATGGGGTCAGCCCCAGCATTTT. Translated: CASSWGWGQPQHF.